These T cell receptor beta chains were read from a single sample in a study of OX40 agonist ivuxolimab in advanced cancers. This table comes from immunoSEQ multiplex PCR, and its TCRdb copy is limited to in-frame clones, with some not included. The sample consists of approximately 74,000 clones, 80% to 95% of them appearing once. This material consisted of CD4+ or CD8+ T cells sorted from blood, taken in a trial of the OX40 agonist ivuxolimab. These receptors were taken from an adult with an advanced solid tumor such as melanoma, head and neck, liver or kidney cancer. CDR3s include the opening cysteine and the closing phenylalanine or tryptophan. Each record gives: D gene, J gene, clone size, V gene, CDR3 DNA, CDR3 protein. The D gene is left open where the match is weak. Expanded clones are given a class, and other clones once, few, many or no size at all.

D: NA
J: TRBJ2-1
size: NA
V: TRBV11-2
DNA: TGTGCCAGCAGCTTAAACAGGGACTCCTACAATGAGCAGTTCTTC
CDR3: CASSLNRDSYNEQFF

D: NA
J: TRBJ1-4
size: NA
V: TRBV6-6
DNA: TGTGCCAGCAGTTATCTCGGGGGGGCGGACAATGAAAAACTGTTTTTT
CDR3: CASSYLGGADNEKLFF

D: NA
J: TRBJ2-7
size: NA
V: TRBV27
DNA: TGTGCCAGCAGTTTTCACCCGGACGGCTACGAGCAGTACTTC
CDR3: CASSFHPDGYEQYF

D: TRBD1
J: TRBJ1-2
size: NA
V: TRBV19
DNA: TGTGCCAGTATGGGACAGAATTACTATGGCTACACCTTC
CDR3: CASMGQNYYGYTF

D: NA
J: TRBJ2-7
size: NA
V: TRBV5-1
DNA: TGCGCCAGCAGCTTAGGACAAGGGGGATCCTACGAGCAGTACTTC
CDR3: CASSLGQGGSYEQYF

D: NA
J: TRBJ1-1
size: few
V: TRBV27
DNA: TGTGCCAGCAGTTTAGTGAGTCTAGGGGAAGCTTTCTTT
CDR3: CASSLVSLGEAFF

D: NA
J: TRBJ2-2
size: NA
V: TRBV7-2
DNA: TGTGCCAGCAGCGAACCATACACCGGGGAGCTGTTTTTT
CDR3: CASSEPYTGELFF

D: TRBD1
J: TRBJ1-1
size: NA
V: TRBV6-5
DNA: TGTGCCAGCATGGCTCACAGGGGAGGTTTCACTGAAGCTTTCTTT
CDR3: CASMAHRGGFTEAFF

D: NA
J: TRBJ1-2
size: NA
V: TRBV15
DNA: TGTGCCACCAGCAGAGATAATTCCGATTACTATGGCTACACCTTC
CDR3: CATSRDNSDYYGYTF

D: TRBD1
J: TRBJ1-5
size: NA
V: TRBV27
DNA: TGTGCCAGCAGTCCTCAGGGGGCAAGGCAGCCCCAGCATTTT
CDR3: CASSPQGARQPQHF

D: TRBD2
J: TRBJ2-3
size: NA
V: TRBV13
DNA: TGTGCCAGCAGCTTCGGGACTAGCGGGGATGTAACAGATACGCAGTATTTT
CDR3: CASSFGTSGDVTDTQYF

D: TRBD2
J: TRBJ2-1
size: NA
V: TRBV4-3
DNA: TGCGCCAGCAGCCACAGGACTAGCGGGAGTCTCCTTTACAATGAGCAGTTCTTC
CDR3: CASSHRTSGSLLYNEQFF

D: NA
J: TRBJ1-2
size: NA
V: TRBV7-9
DNA: TGTGCCAGCAGCTTATATGAGACTGATACTCTTGGCTACACCTTC
CDR3: CASSLYETDTLGYTF

D: NA
J: TRBJ2-7
size: NA
V: TRBV7-9
DNA: TGTGCCAGCAGCCGGACCGAGAGCTCCTACGAGCAGTACTTC
CDR3: CASSRTESSYEQYF

D: NA
J: TRBJ2-7
size: NA
V: TRBV29-1
DNA: TGCAGCGGGAGTACCGCCTACGAGCAGTACTTC
CDR3: CSGSTAYEQYF

D: TRBD1
J: TRBJ1-1
size: NA
V: TRBV7-9
DNA: TGTGCCAGCAGCCTAGGACAGGGGGAGAACACTGAAGCTTTCTTT
CDR3: CASSLGQGENTEAFF

D: NA
J: TRBJ2-6
size: once
V: TRBV4-1
DNA: TGCGCCAGCAGCTATACTTCTGGGGCCAACGTCCTGACTTTC
CDR3: CASSYTSGANVLTF

D: TRBD1
J: TRBJ2-1
size: NA
V: TRBV28
DNA: TGTGCCAGCGAGCATGGGACAGGGAGGAATGAGCAGTTCTTC
CDR3: CASEHGTGRNEQFF

D: TRBD2
J: TRBJ2-4
size: NA
V: TRBV19
DNA: TGTGCCAGTAGTATAGGCGGGGGGGCCAAAAACATTCAGTACTTC
CDR3: CASSIGGGAKNIQYF

D: TRBD1
J: TRBJ2-7
size: NA
V: TRBV11-3
DNA: TGCGCCAGCAGCGAAGGGGGCGGCAGTACCTACGAGCAGTACTTC
CDR3: CASSEGGGSTYEQYF

D: TRBD1
J: TRBJ2-5
size: once
V: TRBV29-1
DNA: TGCAGCGCGACAGGGGAAGAGACCCAGTACTTC
CDR3: CSATGEETQYF

D: NA
J: TRBJ1-1
size: NA
V: TRBV7-9
DNA: TGTGCCAGCATCGAATTACAGGGACTTCATGAAGCTTTCTTT
CDR3: CASIELQGLHEAFF

D: NA
J: TRBJ1-2
size: NA
V: TRBV5-6
DNA: TGTGCCAGCAGCTTGGATTTTGGGGGGCGCCTAACATCGGATGGCTACACCTTC
CDR3: CASSLDFGGRLTSDGYTF

D: NA
J: TRBJ1-1
size: NA
V: TRBV5-1
DNA: TGCGCCAGCAGCTTCCAAGGTAACACTGAAGCTTTCTTT
CDR3: CASSFQGNTEAFF

D: NA
J: TRBJ1-1
size: once
V: TRBV9
DNA: TGTGCCAGCAGTCTGGGACCCCAGGACACTGAAGCTTTCTTT
CDR3: CASSLGPQDTEAFF

D: NA
J: TRBJ2-3
size: NA
V: TRBV9
DNA: TGTGCCAGCAGCGTAGGGGGGCCCGGTAGCACAGATACGCAGTATTTT
CDR3: CASSVGGPGSTDTQYF

D: TRBD2
J: TRBJ2-3
size: NA
V: TRBV9
DNA: TGTGCCAGCAGCGTAGTAGCGGGAGACACAGATACGCAGTATTTT
CDR3: CASSVVAGDTDTQYF

D: NA
J: TRBJ2-5
size: NA
V: TRBV10-2
DNA: TGCGCCAGCAGTGTATCTGGATCGGGGGCACAAGAGACCCAGTACTTC
CDR3: CASSVSGSGAQETQYF

D: NA
J: TRBJ2-5
size: NA
V: TRBV13
DNA: TGTGCCAGCAGCTTAGATGGCTCAGCGAGTTGGGCCCAGTACTTC
CDR3: CASSLDGSASWAQYF

D: NA
J: TRBJ2-7
size: NA
V: TRBV2
DNA: TGTGCCAGCCAGGGTGAGCAGTACTTC
CDR3: CASQGEQYF

D: TRBD1
J: TRBJ2-4
size: NA
V: TRBV7-9
DNA: TGTGCCAGCAGCCAACAGGGGGCGAGGGCCAAAAACATTCAGTACTTC
CDR3: CASSQQGARAKNIQYF

D: TRBD1
J: TRBJ1-1
size: NA
V: TRBV5-1
DNA: TGCGCCAGCAGCTTGGCAACAGGGGGCGAGAGGGGCACTGAAGCTTTCTTT
CDR3: CASSLATGGERGTEAFF

D: NA
J: TRBJ1-1
size: NA
V: TRBV19
DNA: TGTGCCAGTAGTATAGACAGGGGCACTGAAGCTTTCTTT
CDR3: CASSIDRGTEAFF

D: NA
J: TRBJ2-3
size: NA
V: TRBV27
DNA: TGTGCCAGCACTCAGACCAGTAGGACAGATACGCAGTATTTT
CDR3: CASTQTSRTDTQYF

D: NA
J: TRBJ1-2
size: NA
V: TRBV29-1
DNA: TGCAGCGCCCGAGTTCGGGAATGGTATGGCTACACCTTC
CDR3: CSARVREWYGYTF

D: NA
J: TRBJ2-7
size: once
V: TRBV6-1
DNA: TGTGCCAGCAGTGATAGCTCCTACGAGCAGTACTTC
CDR3: CASSDSSYEQYF

D: NA
J: TRBJ1-1
size: NA
V: TRBV5-1
DNA: TGCGCCAGCAGCTTGCCCAGAATGAACACTGAAGCTTTCTTT
CDR3: CASSLPRMNTEAFF

D: NA
J: TRBJ2-7
size: NA
V: TRBV5-6
DNA: TGTGCCAGCAGCCCAGGCCCGGGGACACCTTGGACTCTTAACTACGAGCAGTACTTC
CDR3: CASSPGPGTPWTLNYEQYF

D: NA
J: TRBJ2-5
size: NA
V: TRBV4-2
DNA: TGTGCCAGCAGCCGTCTTAACACGGGGGTCGAGACCCAGTACTTC
CDR3: CASSRLNTGVETQYF

D: NA
J: TRBJ2-1
size: NA
V: TRBV6-5
DNA: TGTGCCAGTAGACTTGACTACAATGAGCAGTTCTTC
CDR3: CASRLDYNEQFF

D: TRBD1
J: TRBJ2-1
size: NA
V: TRBV29-1
DNA: TGCAGCGTTGAATTTGCCGAGGGGGCCTGGGACAATGAGCAGTTCTTC
CDR3: CSVEFAEGAWDNEQFF

D: NA
J: TRBJ2-2
size: once
V: TRBV6-5
DNA: TGTGCCAGCAGTCACACGGGTTCAGGTTCCGGGGAGCTGTTTTTT
CDR3: CASSHTGSGSGELFF

D: TRBD1
J: TRBJ2-7
size: NA
V: TRBV4-1
DNA: TGCGCCAGCAGCCAAGATCAGGGGGAAGGACTCATCTCCTACGAGCAGTACTTC
CDR3: CASSQDQGEGLISYEQYF

D: NA
J: TRBJ2-7
size: NA
V: TRBV30
DNA: TGTGCCTGGAGTAGTGGTCTCCCCTACGAGCAGTACTTC
CDR3: CAWSSGLPYEQYF

D: NA
J: TRBJ1-5
size: once
V: TRBV6-5
DNA: TGTGCCAGCAGTAGGCGGATCGGTCAGCCCCAGCATTTT
CDR3: CASSRRIGQPQHF

D: TRBD1
J: TRBJ1-2
size: NA
V: TRBV19
DNA: TGTGCCAGTAGCTATACAGGGGGAGGCTACACCTTC
CDR3: CASSYTGGGYTF